This record looks at one TCR beta chain sequence and its context. Its antigen is not identified. The sample belongs to a study of cytomegalovirus exposure and HLA in healthy donors. V gave up 3 bases and J gave up 3 bases; unmatched junction bases: 8. This CDR3 comprises 16 residues. Germline assignment: CDR1 SGHRS and CDR2 YFSETQ. PCR was performed using 60 Vbeta and 13 Jbeta primers. Generated by immunoSEQ multiplex PCR, the TCRdb table keeps only in-frame clones and is missing some. The sample contains approximately 220,000 clones, 75% to 80% of which appear only once. Study results and limitations: As a later analysis showed, a missense DCLRE1C variant was linked to trimming of TCR beta V- and J-genes.

The sample consisted of PBMCs. The TCR originated in a male donor in good health and CMV-seronegative. The chain combines TRBV5-1 with TRBJ2-7; 11 bases line up with TRBD2. CDR3 in DNA: TGCGCCAGCAGCTGGGAGACTAGCGGGAAAGGCTACGAGCAGTACTTC. Its protein product is CASSWETSGKGYEQYF. Variable domain in full (rest from reference TRBV5-1 and TRBJ2-7): KAGVTQTPRYLIKTRGQQVTLSCSPISGHRSVSWYQQTPGQGLQFLFEYFSETQRNKGNFPGRFSGRQFSNSRSEMNVSTLELGDSALYLCASSWETSGKGYEQYFGPGTRLTVT.